This TCR beta chain was identified in a study of control samples from healthy donors and cancer patients. The method was immunoSEQ multiplex PCR; TCRdb's version includes in-frame clones alone and lacks a portion of them. The table shows 130,000 to 150,000 clones, with 91% occurring only once. The length of the CDR3 is 14 residues. CDR1 ENHRY and CDR2 SYGVKD come from the germline V gene. With V trimmed by 5 bases and J by 6 bases, 6 bases remained unmatched. The sequenced sample consisted of blood. This clonotype originated in a man younger than 45 in good health. The rearrangement joins TRBV10-3 to TRBJ2-1, with 8 bases that match TRBD2. CDR3 bases: TGTGCCATCAGTTCTGACGGGGGGGGCAATGAGCAGTTCTTC. It encodes CAISSDGGGNEQFF.